This TCR beta chain was identified in a study of control samples from healthy donors and cancer patients. The CDR3 contains 16 residues. Trimming took 3 bases from V and 0 from J, leaving 9 bases between them. The germline CDR1 and CDR2 sequences are SGHDN and FVKESK. TCRdb keeps only in-frame clones here, not all; method: immunoSEQ multiplex PCR. The repertoire includes over 90,000 clones, approximately 90% of them detected once, and about a fifth sits in the top ten. The gene calls are TRBV14 and TRBJ2-6; D remains unclear. The sequenced sample was PBMCs. The sequence was collected from a man between 60 and 75 years old with lung cancer. The CDR3 reads CASSQQRSSGANVLTF. As DNA, the CDR3 is TGTGCCAGCAGCCAGCAAAGATCCTCTGGGGCCAACGTCCTGACTTTC.